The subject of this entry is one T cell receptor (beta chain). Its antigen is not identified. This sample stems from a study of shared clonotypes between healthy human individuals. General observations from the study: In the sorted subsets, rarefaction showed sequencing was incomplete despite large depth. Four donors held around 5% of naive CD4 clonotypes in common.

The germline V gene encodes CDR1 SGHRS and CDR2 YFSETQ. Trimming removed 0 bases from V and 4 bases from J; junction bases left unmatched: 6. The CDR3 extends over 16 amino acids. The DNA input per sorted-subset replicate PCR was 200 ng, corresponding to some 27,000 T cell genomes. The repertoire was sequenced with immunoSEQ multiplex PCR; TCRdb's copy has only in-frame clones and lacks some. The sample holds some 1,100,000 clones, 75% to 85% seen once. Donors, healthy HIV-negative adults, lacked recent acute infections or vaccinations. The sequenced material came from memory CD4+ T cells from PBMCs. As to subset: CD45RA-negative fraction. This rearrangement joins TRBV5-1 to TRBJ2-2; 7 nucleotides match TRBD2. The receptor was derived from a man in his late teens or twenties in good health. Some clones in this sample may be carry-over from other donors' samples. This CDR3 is CASSLGSSGVTGELFF. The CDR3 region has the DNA TGCGCCAGCAGCTTGGGATCCAGCGGGGTCACCGGGGAGCTGTTTTTT.